This TCR beta chain is from a study of blood T cell repertoires in COVID-19 (dated by TCRdb to 2020 to 2022). General notes on the study: The collaborator samples originated in the United States, Italy and Spain and spanned the acute and convalescent phases of COVID-19. Subjects who had been exposed to COVID-19, were actively infected with it, or had recovered from it provided the deeply sampled blood TCRbeta repertoires that made up the dataset. The repertoires were released in a freely available public database meant as a resource for research on the immune response to SARS-CoV-2. Nearly every sample came with metadata listing a de-identified subject ID, COVID-19 status, age in years and sex. The prospective study material was composed of cDNA or gDNA derived from T cells, B-cell-depleted T cells, or PBMCs. HLA class I and class II types, where available, came from metadata supplied by the sample provider rather than from assay-based typing. Samples were obtained from the ongoing ImmuneRACE study (first 160 participants) and from 1,200 or so subjects provided by 6 global collaborators. Findings and caveats that apply to the study as a whole: How much clinical and demographic metadata was included differed by source and by participant, and the metadata was provided uncurated.

Participants in the prospective study were enrolled through a virtual design, were aged about 18 to 89 years, and lived in approximately 24 United States geographic areas. In the prospective study, participants were assigned to cohorts based on the clinical history participants reported in a screening survey and a study questionnaire. Exposed participants were defined as having been in contact with someone with a PCR-confirmed or clinician-diagnosed COVID-19 case within 2 weeks of study entry. Each participant in the prospective study had whole blood, serum and a nasopharyngeal or oropharyngeal swab collected by mobile phlebotomists. Prospective study participants could optionally give additional blood draws and questionnaires over an approximately 2-month period. Before DNA extraction, blood samples from the prospective study were shipped at room temperature or frozen. Inclusive of the bounding cysteine and phenylalanine, the CDR3 is 18 residues long. CDR3 DNA only is kept here, 54 bases in frame from base 1. V and J are trimmed by 0 bases and 8 bases, and the gene matches miss 12 bases of the junction. The germline V gene (reference sequence) gives CDR1 as WNHNN and CDR2 as SYGVQD.

TCRbeta CDR3 regions were amplified from genomic DNA using the immunoSEQ Assay, a bias-controlled multiplex PCR. Processing in the source paper ran as follows. Nucleated cell counts per sample were estimated from amplification of reference gene primers within the assay. To quantify the absolute abundance of each unique TCRbeta CDR3 rearrangement, sequence reads were collapsed and filtered. For each sample, productive Simpson clonality was calculated as the square root of Simpson's diversity index across productive rearrangements. TCRdb re-hosts the immuneACCESS table, in-frame sequences only. Its copies lack some clones; in the studies checked, an unresolved V gene accounts for under half of them, and the cause for the rest is not known. For V, J and clone size, that table is used; D and trimming come from the DNA. The sample records more than 110,000 clones, under 85% of which are singletons. The ten largest clones represent about 1.5% of the sample.

With regard to this clone: The clone's antigen remains unknown. No base quality information exists; no much larger clone differs at one position.

The sequence was obtained from a young woman who had been exposed to COVID-19. The sample consisted of PBMCs or T cells enriched from blood (not recorded which). Here the chain combines TRBV10-1 and TRBJ2-1, and 11 junction bases match TRBD2. For the CDR3, the sequence is CASSESSLASGRRHEQFF. At the DNA level, the sequence is TGCGCCAGCAGTGAGTCGTCGTTGGCTAGCGGGAGGAGGCATGAGCAGTTCTTC.